The 10 T cell receptor beta chains below come from one sample, sequenced in a study of beta chain features in type 1 diabetes. All of the isolated RNA was reverse transcribed, so expressed TCRB transcripts were sequenced. Here immunoSEQ multiplex PCR was the method, and the copy in TCRdb shows in-frame clones only, minus some. The sample has about 330,000 clones; 9.5% to 11% are singletons. The sequenced sample was naive CD4+ T cells from blood. The receptors shown here come from a woman aged 25 to 39 in good health.

A few counts support this clone. V is TRBV18 and J is TRBJ2-3; D is unclear. V lost 6 bases to trimming and J lost 4 bases, with 17 bases between them. This CDR3 is 15 amino acids long. Germline V gives CDR1 KGHSH, CDR2 LQKENI. CDR3 nucleotides: TGTGCCAGCTCCCTCGGAACCGCGACATCAGATACGCAGTATTTT. This encodes CASSLGTATSDTQYF.

This clone turned up a few times. The chain couples TRBV18 to TRBJ2-7, with no clear D. The CDR3 loop spans 14 amino acids. Trimming pared 2 bases from V and 3 bases from J, leaving 11 bases between. Per germline, CDR1 KGHSH and CDR2 LQKENI. The CDR3 protein is CASSPVLNNYEQYF. As DNA, the CDR3 is TGTGCCAGCTCACCAGTACTAAACAACTACGAGCAGTACTTC.

The chain carries TRBV11-2 and TRBJ2-5; D is perhaps TRBD2 (5 bases). There are 15 residues in the CDR3. V lost 5 bases and J 1 base, leaving 14 bases between the germline ends. Germline V lookup: CDR1 SGHAT, CDR2 FQNNGV. This CDR3 is CASSPLAGVQETQYF. The CDR3 nucleotides are TGTGCCAGCAGCCCCTTGGCCGGGGTCCAAGAGACCCAGTACTTC.

V and J are TRBV29-1 and TRBJ1-1, with TRBD1 as a possible D gene (6 bases). This CDR3 contains 17 residues. CDR1 SQVTM and CDR2 ANQGSEA come from the germline V gene. The V and J ends lost 5 bases and 0 bases respectively, with 22 bases between them. Written as DNA, the CDR3 is TGCAGCGTTTTCTTTCCAAAAGGGGGGGGATTGAACACTGAAGCTTTCTTT. Its translation: CSVFFPKGGGLNTEAFF.

The chain couples TRBV6-1 to TRBJ2-7; D uncertain. V lost 5 bases and J 2 bases, leaving 10 bases between the germline ends. Germline values: CDR1 MNHNS, CDR2 SASEGT. CDR3 size: 13 residues. The CDR3 spells CASSSSVAYEQYF. In DNA, the CDR3 is TGTGCCAGCAGTAGTTCGGTGGCCTACGAGCAGTACTTC.

This clone was counted only a few times. V gene TRBV18 combines with J gene TRBJ2-1; 9 bases map to TRBD2. CDR1 is KGHSH, CDR2 LQKENI, per germline. The CDR3 runs to 16 residues. The junction had 6 bases not matched to a gene; V was cut back by 1 base and J by 5 bases. The CDR3 bases are TGTGCCAGCTCACCACTCGAGACTAGCGGAAACAATGAGCAGTTCTTC. It is translated as CASSPLETSGNNEQFF.

This chain joins TRBV6-1 and TRBJ2-1, with 8 bases lining up with TRBD1. Germline V lookup: CDR1 MNHNS, CDR2 SASEGT. The junction had 11 bases not matched to a gene; V was cut back by 7 bases and J by 6 bases. The CDR3 loop spans 15 amino acids. The CDR3 nucleotides read TGTGCCAGCAAGGGCGGCAGGGGGCTTTTCAATGAGCAGTTCTTC. As protein: CASKGGRGLFNEQFF.

The chain employs TRBV27 and TRBJ2-1, with 7 bases that match TRBD2. This CDR3 region has 16 residues. Germline V CDR1 and CDR2: MNHEY, SMNVEV (reference sequence). After removal of 5 bases from V and 6 bases from J, the junction contained 13 bases not matched to a gene. The CDR3 spells CASSPPAGLRSNEQFF. CDR3 nucleotides: TGTGCCAGCAGTCCTCCAGCGGGGTTACGGTCCAATGAGCAGTTCTTC.

In its sample, this clone was seen a few times. The CDR3 DNA is TGTGCCAGCAGCTTCAGGCGGAACACTGAAGCTTTCTTT. This translates into CASSFRRNTEAFF. This chain uses TRBV13 with TRBJ1-1; D gene uncertain. V was cut by 3 bases and J by 1 base, with 6 bases left in between. Germline-derived CDR1 and CDR2 are PRHDT and FYEKMQ (reference sequence). CDR3 length: 13 amino acids.

This clone was observed a few times. This chain joins TRBV6-6 and TRBJ1-5; TRBD1 aligns across 7 bases. The CDR3 has 13 residues. CDR1 MNHNY and CDR2 SVGAGI come from the germline V gene (reference sequence). V trimming: 6 bases; J trimming: 12 bases; junction bases outside the gene matches: 11. The CDR3 is CASSPGAGGHQHF. The CDR3 DNA is TGTGCCAGCAGCCCTGGGGCAGGGGGGCACCAGCATTTT.